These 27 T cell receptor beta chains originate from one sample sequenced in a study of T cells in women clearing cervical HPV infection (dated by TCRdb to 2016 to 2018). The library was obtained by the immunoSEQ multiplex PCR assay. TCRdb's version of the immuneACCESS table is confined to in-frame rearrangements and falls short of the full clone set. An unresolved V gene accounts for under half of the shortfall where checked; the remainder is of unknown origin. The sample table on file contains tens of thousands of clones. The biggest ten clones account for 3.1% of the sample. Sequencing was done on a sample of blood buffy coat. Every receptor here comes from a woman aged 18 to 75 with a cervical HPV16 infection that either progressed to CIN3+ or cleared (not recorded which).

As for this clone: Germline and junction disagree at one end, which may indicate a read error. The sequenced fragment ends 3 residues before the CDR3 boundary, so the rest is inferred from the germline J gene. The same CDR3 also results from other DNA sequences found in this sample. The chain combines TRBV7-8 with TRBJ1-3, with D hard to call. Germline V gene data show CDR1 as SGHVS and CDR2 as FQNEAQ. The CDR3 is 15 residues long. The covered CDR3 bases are TGTGCCAGCAGCTTACAGGTTTACTCTGGAAACACG. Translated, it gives CASSLQVYSGNT. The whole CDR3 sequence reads CASSLQVYSGNTIYF.

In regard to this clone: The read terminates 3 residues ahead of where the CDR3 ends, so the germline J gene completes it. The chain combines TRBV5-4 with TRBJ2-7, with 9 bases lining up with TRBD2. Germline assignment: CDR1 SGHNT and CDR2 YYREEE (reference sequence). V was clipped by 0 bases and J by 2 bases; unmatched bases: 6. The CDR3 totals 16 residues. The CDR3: CASSLGQASGAYEQYF. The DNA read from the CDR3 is TGTGCCAGCAGCTTGGGACAAGCTAGCGGGGCCTACGAG.

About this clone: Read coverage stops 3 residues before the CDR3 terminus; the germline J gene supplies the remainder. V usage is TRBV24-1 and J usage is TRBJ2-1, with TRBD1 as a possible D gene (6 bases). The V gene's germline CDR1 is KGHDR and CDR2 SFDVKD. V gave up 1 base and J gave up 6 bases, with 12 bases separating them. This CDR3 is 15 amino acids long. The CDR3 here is CATSDFRTETNEQFF. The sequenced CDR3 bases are TGTGCCACCAGTGATTTCAGGACAGAAACCAATGAG.

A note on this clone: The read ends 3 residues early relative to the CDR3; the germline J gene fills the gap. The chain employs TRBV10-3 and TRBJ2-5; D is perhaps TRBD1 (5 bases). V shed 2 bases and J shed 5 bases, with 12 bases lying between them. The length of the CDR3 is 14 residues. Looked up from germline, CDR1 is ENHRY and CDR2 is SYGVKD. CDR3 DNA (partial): TGTGCCATCAGTGAGACAGGTGGGTCCGAGACC. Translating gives CAISETGGSET. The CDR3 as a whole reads CAISETGGSETQYF.

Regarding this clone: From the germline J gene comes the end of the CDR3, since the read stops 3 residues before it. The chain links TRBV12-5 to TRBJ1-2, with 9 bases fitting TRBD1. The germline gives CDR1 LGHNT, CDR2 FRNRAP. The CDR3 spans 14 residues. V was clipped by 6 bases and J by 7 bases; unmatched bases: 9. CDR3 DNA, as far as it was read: TGTGCTAGTGGAAAATCCGGGACAGGGACTGGC. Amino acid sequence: CASGKSGTGTG. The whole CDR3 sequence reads CASGKSGTGTGYTF.

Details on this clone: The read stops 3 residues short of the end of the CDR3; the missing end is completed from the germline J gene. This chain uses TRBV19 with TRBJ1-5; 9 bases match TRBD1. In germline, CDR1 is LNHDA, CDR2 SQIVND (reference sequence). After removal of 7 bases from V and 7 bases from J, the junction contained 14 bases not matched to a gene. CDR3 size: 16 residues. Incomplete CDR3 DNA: TGTGCCAGTACTCAGACAGGGGGGCCCATAGGGCAGCCC. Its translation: CASTQTGGPIGQP. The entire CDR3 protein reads CASTQTGGPIGQPQHF.

The DNA read from the CDR3 is TGTGCCAGCAGTTTAAGAGGACTGATCTACGAG. This encodes CASSLRGLIYE. The whole CDR3 sequence is CASSLRGLIYEQYF. V gene TRBV28 combines with J gene TRBJ2-7; possible D gene TRBD2, 5 bases. The missing CDR3 end, 3 residues past where the read stops, is filled in from the germline J gene. Per germline, CDR1 MDHEN and CDR2 SYDVKM. This CDR3 region has 14 residues. The V and J ends lost 2 bases and 3 bases respectively, with 11 bases between them.

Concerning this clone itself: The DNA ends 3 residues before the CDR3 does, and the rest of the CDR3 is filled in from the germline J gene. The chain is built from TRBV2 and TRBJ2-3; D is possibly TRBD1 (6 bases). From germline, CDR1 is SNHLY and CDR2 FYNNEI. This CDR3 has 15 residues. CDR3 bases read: TGTGCCAGCGAACCACAGGGTATTCCCGGGGAGACG. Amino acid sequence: CASEPQGIPGET. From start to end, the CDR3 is CASEPQGIPGETQYF. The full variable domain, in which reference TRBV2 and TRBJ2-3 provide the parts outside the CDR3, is EPEVTQTPSHQVTQMGQEVILRCVPISNHLYFYWYRQILGQKVEFLVSFYNNEISEKSEIFDDQFSVERPDGSNFTLKIRSTKLEDSAMYFCASEPQGIPGETQYFGPGTRLTVL.

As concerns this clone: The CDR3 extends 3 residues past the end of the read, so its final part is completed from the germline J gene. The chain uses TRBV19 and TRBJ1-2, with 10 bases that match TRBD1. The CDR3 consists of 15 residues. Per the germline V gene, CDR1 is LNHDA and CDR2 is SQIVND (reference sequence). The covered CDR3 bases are TGTGCCAGTAGTAGAGCCGGGACAGGGGAAGGCGAC. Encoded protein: CASSRAGTGEGD. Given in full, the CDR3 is CASSRAGTGEGDYTF. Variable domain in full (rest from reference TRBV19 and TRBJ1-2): DGGITQSPKYLFRKEGQNVTLSCEQNLNHDAMYWYRQDPGQGLRLIYYSQIVNDFQKGDIAEGYSVSREKKESFPLTVTSAQKNPTAFYLCASSRAGTGEGDYTFGSGTRLTVV.

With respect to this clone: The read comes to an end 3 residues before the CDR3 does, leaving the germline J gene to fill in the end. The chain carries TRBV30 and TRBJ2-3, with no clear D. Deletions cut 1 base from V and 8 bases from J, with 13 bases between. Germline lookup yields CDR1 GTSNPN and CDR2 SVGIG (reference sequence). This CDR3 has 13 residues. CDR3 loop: CAWSGVARGTQYF. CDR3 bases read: TGTGCCTGGAGTGGAGTAGCTAGAGGTACG.

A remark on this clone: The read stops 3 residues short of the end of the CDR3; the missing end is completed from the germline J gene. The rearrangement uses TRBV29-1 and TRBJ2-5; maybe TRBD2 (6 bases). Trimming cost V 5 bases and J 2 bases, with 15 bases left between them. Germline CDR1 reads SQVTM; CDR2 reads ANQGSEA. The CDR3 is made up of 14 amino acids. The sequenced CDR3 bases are TGCAGCGTTTCGGGAGCGGGCGTTCAAGAGACC. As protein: CSVSGAGVQET. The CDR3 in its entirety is CSVSGAGVQETQYF.

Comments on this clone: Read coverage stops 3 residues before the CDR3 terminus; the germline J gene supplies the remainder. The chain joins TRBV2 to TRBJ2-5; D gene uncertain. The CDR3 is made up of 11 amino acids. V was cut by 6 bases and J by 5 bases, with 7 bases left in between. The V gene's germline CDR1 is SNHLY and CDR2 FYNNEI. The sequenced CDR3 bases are TGTGCCAGCAGGACTTCGGAGACC. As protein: CASRTSET. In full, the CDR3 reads CASRTSETQYF.

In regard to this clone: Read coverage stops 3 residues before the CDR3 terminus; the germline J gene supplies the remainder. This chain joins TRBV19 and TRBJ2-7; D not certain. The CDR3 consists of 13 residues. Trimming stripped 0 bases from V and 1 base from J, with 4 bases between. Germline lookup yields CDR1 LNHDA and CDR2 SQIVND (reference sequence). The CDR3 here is CASSIDPSYEQYF. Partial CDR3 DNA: TGTGCCAGTAGTATAGACCCGTCCTACGAG.

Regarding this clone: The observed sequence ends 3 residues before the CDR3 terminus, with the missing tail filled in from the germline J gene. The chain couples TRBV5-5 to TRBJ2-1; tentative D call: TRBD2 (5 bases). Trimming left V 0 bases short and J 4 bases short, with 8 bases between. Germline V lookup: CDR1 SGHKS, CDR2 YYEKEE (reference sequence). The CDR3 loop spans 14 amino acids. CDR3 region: CASSLVGDYNEQFF. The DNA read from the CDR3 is TGTGCCAGCAGCTTGGTCGGGGATTACAATGAG.

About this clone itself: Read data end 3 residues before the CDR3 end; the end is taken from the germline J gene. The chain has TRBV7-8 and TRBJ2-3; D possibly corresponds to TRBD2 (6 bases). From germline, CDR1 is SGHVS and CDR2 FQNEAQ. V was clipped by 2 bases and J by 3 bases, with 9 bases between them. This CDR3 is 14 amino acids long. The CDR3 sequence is CASSLFLATDTQYF. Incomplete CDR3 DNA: TGTGCCAGCAGCTTATTCCTAGCGACAGATACG.

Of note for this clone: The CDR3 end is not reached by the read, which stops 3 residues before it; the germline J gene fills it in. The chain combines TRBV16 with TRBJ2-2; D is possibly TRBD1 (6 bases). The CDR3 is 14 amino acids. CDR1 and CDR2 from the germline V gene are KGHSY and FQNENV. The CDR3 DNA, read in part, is TGTGCCAGCAGCCGACAGGTTTCCAATTCACCG. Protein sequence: CASSRQVSNSP. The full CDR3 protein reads CASSRQVSNSPLFF.

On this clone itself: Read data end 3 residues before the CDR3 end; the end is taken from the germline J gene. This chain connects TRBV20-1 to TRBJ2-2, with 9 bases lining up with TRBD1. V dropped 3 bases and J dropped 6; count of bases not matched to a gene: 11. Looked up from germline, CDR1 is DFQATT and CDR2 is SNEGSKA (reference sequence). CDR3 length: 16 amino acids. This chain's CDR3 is CSASAPTGTGPGELFF. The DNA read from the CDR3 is TGCAGTGCTAGCGCGCCAACCGGGACAGGGCCCGGGGAG.

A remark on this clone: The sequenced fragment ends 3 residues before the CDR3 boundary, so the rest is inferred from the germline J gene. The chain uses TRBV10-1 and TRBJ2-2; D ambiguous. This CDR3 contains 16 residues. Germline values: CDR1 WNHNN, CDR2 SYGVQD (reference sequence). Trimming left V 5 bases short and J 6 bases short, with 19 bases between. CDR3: CASSLHVTAGPGELFF. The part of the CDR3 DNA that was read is TGCGCCAGCAGTCTTCACGTGACTGCTGGCCCCGGGGAG.

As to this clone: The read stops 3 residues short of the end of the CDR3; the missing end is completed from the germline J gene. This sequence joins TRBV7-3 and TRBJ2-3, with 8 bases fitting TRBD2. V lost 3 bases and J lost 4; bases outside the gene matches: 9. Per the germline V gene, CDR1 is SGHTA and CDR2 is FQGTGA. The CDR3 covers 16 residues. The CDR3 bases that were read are TGTGCCAGCAGCTTTGGAGCGGGGGCAGTCGCAGATACG. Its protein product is CASSFGAGAVADT. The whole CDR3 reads CASSFGAGAVADTQYF. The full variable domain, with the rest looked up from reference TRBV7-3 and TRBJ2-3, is GAGVSQTPSNKVTEKGKYVELRCDPISGHTALYWYRQSLGQGPEFLIYFQGTGAADDSGLPNDRFFAVRPEGSVSTLKIQRTERGDSAVYLCASSFGAGAVADTQYFGPGTRLTVL.

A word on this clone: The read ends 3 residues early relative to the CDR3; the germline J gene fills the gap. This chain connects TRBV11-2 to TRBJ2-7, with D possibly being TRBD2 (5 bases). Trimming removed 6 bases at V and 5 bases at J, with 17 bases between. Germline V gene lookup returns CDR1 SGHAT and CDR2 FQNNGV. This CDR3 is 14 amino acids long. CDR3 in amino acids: CASSQVRVANEQYF. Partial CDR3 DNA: TGTGCCAGCAGTCAGGTGAGGGTAGCGAACGAG. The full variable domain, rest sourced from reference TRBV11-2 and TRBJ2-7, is EAGVAQSPRYKIIEKRQSVAFWCNPISGHATLYWYQQILGQGPKLLIQFQNNGVVDDSQLPKDRFSAERLKGVDSTLKIQPAKLEDSAVYLCASSQVRVANEQYFGPGTRLTVT.

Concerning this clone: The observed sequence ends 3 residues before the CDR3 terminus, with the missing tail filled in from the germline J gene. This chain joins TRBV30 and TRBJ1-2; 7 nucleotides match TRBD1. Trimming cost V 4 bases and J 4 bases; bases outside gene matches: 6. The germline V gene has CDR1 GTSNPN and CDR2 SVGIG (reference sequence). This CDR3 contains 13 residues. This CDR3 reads CAWTSDRAYGYTF. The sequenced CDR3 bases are TGTGCCTGGACCTCAGACAGGGCCTATGGC.

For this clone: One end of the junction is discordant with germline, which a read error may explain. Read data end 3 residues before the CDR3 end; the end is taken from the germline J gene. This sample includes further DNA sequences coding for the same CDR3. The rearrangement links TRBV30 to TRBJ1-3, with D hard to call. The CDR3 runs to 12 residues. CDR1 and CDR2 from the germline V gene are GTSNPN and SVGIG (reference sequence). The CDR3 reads CAWSVIANTIYF. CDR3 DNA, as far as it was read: TGTGCCTGGAGTGTAATCGCAAACACG. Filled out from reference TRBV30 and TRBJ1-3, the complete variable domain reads SQTIHQWPATLVQPVGSPLSLECTVEGTSNPNLYWYRQAAGRGLQLLFYSVGIGQISSEVPQNLSASRPQDRQFILSSKKLLLSDSGFYLCAWSVIANTIYFGEGSWLTVV.

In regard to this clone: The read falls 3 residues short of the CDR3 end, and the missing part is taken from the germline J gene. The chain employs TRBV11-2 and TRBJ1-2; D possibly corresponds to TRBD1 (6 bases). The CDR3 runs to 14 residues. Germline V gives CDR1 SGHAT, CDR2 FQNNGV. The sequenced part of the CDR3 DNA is TGTGCCAGCAGCTTCACTAGCGGGGGGGCCGAC. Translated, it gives CASSFTSGGAD. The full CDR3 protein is CASSFTSGGADYTF.

The chain's CDR3 is CASSLLPSYNEQFF. The covered CDR3 bases are TGCGCCAGCAGCTTGCTTCCCTCCTACAATGAG. The chain is built from TRBV5-1 and TRBJ2-1; D ambiguous. The read comes to an end 3 residues before the CDR3 does, leaving the germline J gene to fill in the end. CDR3 size: 14 residues. CDR1 and CDR2 (germline): SGHRS, YFSETQ. V lost 1 base and J 0 bases, leaving 5 bases between the germline ends.

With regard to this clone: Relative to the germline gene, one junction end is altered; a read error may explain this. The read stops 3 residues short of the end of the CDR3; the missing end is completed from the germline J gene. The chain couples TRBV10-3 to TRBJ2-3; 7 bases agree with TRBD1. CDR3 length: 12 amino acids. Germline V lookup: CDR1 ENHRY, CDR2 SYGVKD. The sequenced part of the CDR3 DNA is TGTGCCATTGAACAGGGGTCAGAGACG. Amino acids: CAIEQGSET. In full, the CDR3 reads CAIEQGSETQYF.

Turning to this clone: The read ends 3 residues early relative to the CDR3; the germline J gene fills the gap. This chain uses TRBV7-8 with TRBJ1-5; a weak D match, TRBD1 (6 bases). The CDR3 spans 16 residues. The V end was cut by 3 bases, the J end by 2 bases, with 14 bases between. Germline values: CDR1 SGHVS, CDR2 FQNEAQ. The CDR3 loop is CASSFTRGERNQPQHF. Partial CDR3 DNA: TGTGCCAGCAGCTTTACCAGGGGTGAACGCAATCAGCCC.

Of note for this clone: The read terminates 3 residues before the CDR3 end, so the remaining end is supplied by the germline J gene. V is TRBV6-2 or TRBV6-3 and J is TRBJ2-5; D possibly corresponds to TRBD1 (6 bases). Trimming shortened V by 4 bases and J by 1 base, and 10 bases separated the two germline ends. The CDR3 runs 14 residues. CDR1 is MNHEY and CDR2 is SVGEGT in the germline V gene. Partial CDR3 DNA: TGTGCCAGCAGTTCCTGGGACACCCAAGAGACC. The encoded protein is CASSSWDTQET. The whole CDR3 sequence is CASSSWDTQETQYF.